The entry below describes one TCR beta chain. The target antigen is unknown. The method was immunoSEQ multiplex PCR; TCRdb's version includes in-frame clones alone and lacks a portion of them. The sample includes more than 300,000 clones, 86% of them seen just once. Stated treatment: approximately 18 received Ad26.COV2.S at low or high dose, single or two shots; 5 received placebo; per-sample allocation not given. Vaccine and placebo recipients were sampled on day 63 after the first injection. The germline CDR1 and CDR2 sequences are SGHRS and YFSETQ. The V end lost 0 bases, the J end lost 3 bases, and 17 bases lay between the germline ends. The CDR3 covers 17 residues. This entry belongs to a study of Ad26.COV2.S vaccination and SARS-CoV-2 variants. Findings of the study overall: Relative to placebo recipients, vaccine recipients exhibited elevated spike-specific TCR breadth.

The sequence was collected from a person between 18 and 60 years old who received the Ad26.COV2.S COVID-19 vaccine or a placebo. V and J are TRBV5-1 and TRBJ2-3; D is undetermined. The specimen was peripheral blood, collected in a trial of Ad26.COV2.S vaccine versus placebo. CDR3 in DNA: TGCGCCAGCAGCTTGGCGTATGGCATGTTTGGAACAGATACGCAGTATTTT. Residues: CASSLAYGMFGTDTQYF.